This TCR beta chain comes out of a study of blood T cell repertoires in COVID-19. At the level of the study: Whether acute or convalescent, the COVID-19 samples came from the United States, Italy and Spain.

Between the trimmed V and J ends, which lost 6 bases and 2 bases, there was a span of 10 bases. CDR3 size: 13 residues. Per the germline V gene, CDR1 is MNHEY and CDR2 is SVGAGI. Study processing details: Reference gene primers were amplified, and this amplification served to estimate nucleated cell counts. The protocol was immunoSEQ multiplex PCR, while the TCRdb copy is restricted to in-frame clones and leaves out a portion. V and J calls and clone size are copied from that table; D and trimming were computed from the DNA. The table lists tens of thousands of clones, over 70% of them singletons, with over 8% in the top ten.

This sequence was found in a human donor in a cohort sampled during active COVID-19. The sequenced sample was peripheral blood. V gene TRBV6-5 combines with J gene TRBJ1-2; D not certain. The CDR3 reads CASRPTENYGYTF. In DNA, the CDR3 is TGTGCCAGCAGGCCTACAGAAAACTATGGCTACACCTTC.